A few counts support the clone carrying this T cell receptor (beta chain). What it binds is not known. Libraries were prepared by immunoSEQ multiplex PCR; TCRdb keeps only in-frame clonotypes and omits some of them. The data contain 110,000 or so clones, approximately 70% of them singletons. These data belong to a study of shared clonotypes between healthy human individuals. The study, taken as a whole, reports: Memory subsets generally showed smaller estimated richness than naive subsets did. Several donors held about 4.6% of naive CD4 clonotypes in common.

The germline V gene has CDR1 MNHEY and CDR2 SMNVEV (reference sequence). The CDR3 is 14 amino acids. The junction had 9 bases not matched to a gene; V was cut back by 8 bases and J by 4 bases. Sequencing used memory CD8+ T cells sorted from blood. This sample's subset: CD45RO+ cells pooled with CCR7-negative TemRA cells. The V and J genes are TRBV27 and TRBJ2-7; 9 nucleotides line up with TRBD2. This sequence originates from a woman aged 25-40 years in good health. The CDR3 sequence is CASAPTSGHYEQYF. In DNA, the CDR3 is TGTGCCAGCGCGCCGACTAGCGGACATTACGAGCAGTACTTC.